This TCR beta chain was observed in a study of T cells in Graves' hyperthyroidism and ophthalmopathy. TCR beta CDR3 sequences were amplified from RNA transcripts. During a first-round RT-PCR of the TCR CDR3, the HTBI primer set was used. TCRdb recomputed calls from the multiplex PCR reads with MiXCR, one row per CDR3 protein. The table lists a few hundred thousand distinct CDR3 sequences, approximately 14% of them singletons. V lost 6 bases to trimming and J lost 0 bases, with 17 bases between them. CDR3 length: 16 amino acids. CDR1 and CDR2 from the germline V gene are DFQATT and SNEGSKA (reference sequence). Concerning this clonotype itself: No antigen is known for it.

The authors deemed Graves' hyperthyroidism stable absent ophthalmopathy progression within 18 months. Clinical symptoms, serum thyroxine and TRAb, thyroid ultrasound and orbital computed tomography were used for the diagnoses. Whole-study results and caveats: Most thyroid clonotypes with frequency above 0.001 were detected in blood.

This chain joins TRBV20-1 and TRBJ2-2; D might be TRBD1 or TRBD2, each matching 6 bases. The sequenced material came from blood. The receptor's source is a woman between 18 and 30 years old with Graves' hyperthyroidism. This CDR3 reads CSAIPGGQANTGELFF. The CDR3 region has the DNA TGCAGTGCCATACCCGGGGGCCAAGCGAACACCGGGGAGCTGTTTTTT.